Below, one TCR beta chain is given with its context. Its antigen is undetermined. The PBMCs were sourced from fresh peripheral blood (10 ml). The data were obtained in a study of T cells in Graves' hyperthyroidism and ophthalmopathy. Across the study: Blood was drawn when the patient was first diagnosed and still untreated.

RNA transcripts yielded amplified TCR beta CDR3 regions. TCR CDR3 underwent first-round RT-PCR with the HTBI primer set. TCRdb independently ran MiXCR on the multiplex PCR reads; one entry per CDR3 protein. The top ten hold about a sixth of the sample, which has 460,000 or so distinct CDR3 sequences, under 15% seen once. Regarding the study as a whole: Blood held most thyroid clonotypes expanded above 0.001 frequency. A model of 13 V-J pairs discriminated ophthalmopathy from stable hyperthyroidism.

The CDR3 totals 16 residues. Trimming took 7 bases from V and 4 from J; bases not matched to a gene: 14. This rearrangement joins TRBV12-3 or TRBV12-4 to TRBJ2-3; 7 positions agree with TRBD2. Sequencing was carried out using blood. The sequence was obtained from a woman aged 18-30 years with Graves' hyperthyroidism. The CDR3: CASTGRSGGGPDTQYF. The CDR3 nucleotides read TGTGCCAGCACCGGGCGGTCGGGAGGTGGGCCAGATACGCAGTATTTT.